This T cell receptor beta chain comes out of a study of tumor-infiltrating lymphocytes in localized non-small cell lung cancer. Study-level information: Patients included smokers and never-smokers with various histologies, some sampled after neoadjuvant chemotherapy.

Libraries were prepared by immunoSEQ multiplex PCR; TCRdb keeps only in-frame clonotypes and omits some of them. The sample lists about 16,000 clones; over 55% were seen once. General observations from the study: Only some patients had TCR sequencing, depending on available tissue. Technical variation could not be separated from intratumor heterogeneity here.

This CDR3 has 16 residues. V lost 1 base, J lost 6 bases, and 8 bases stayed unmatched. Germline V lookup: CDR1 SGHTA, CDR2 FQGNSA. About this clone itself: Its target is not known.

The chain has TRBV7-2 and TRBJ2-3; TRBD2 aligns across 9 bases. The specimen sequenced was lung tumor tissue. The source of this sequence is a human donor with non-small cell lung cancer. The CDR3 sequence: CASSLGGTSPADTQYF. The DNA for the CDR3 is TGTGCCAGCAGCTTAGGTGGGACTAGCCCTGCTGATACGCAGTATTTT.